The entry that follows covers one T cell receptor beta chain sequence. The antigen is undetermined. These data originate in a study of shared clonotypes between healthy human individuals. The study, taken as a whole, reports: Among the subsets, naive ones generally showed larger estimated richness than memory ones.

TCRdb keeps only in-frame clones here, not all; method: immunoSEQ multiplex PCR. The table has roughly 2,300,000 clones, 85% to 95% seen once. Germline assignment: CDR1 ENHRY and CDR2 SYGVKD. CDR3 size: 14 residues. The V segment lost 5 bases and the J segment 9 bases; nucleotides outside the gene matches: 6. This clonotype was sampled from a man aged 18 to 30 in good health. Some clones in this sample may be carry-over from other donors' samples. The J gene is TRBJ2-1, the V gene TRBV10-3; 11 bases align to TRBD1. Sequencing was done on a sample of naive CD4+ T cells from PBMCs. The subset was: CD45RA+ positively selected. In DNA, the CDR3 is TGTGCCATCAGTCCGGGACAGGGGGTAAGTGAGCAGTTCTTC. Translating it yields CAISPGQGVSEQFF.